This TCR beta chain is from a study of blood T cell repertoires in COVID-19. The V and J ends lost 2 bases and 9 bases respectively, with 17 bases between them. The CDR3 extends over 15 amino acids. The germline V gene has CDR1 MNHEY and CDR2 SMNVEV (reference sequence). The data were produced by immunoSEQ multiplex PCR, yet TCRdb's version contains in-frame clones alone and is incomplete. The sample shows about 260,000 clones, about 86% of them seen only once. The origin of this receptor is a man aged 25-45 years with acute COVID-19. The chain carries TRBV27 and TRBJ1-5, with D perhaps matching TRBD1 (5 bases). Source material: PBMCs or T cells enriched from blood (not recorded which). The CDR3 coding sequence is TGTGCCAGCAGTTTAAGGGGAACCACTATTTCGCCCCAGCATTTT. Protein product: CASSLRGTTISPQHF.